The 25 T cell receptor beta chains given below trace back to one sample, sequenced in a study of blood T cells in healthy people across ages. Alongside a J-beta primer mix, a sample-barcoded 5' primer served in a second PCR lasting roughly 7 to 12 cycles. TCRdb re-called the 5' RACE reads with MiXCR, one entry per CDR3 protein. The data show over a million distinct CDR3 sequences, approximately 25% seen once. These sequences were also reported in another study, on T cells of mothers and their children.

The sequenced material came from blood. The receptors shown here come from a girl between 2 and 10 years old in good health.

The genes are TRBV16 and TRBJ1-4; 8 nucleotides agree with TRBD1. Germline V gene lookup returns CDR1 KGHSY and CDR2 FQNENV. Trimming removed 3 bases from V and 4 bases from J; junction bases left unmatched: 1. CDR3 length equals 14 residues. The CDR3 reads CASSQTGDNEKLFF. For the CDR3, the DNA is TGTGCCAGCAGCCAGACAGGGGATAATGAAAAACTGTTTTTT.

V gene TRBV12-3 or TRBV12-4 combines with J gene TRBJ2-1, with D possibly being TRBD1 or TRBD2 (5 bases each). The J call may be faulty, since TRBJ2-7 better matches the DNA end. The CDR3 has 14 amino acids. CDR3 nucleotide sequence: TGTGCCAGCGGGTTCTTAGGGACCAACTACGAGCAGTACTTC. Its protein is CASGFLGTNYEQYF.

The chain carries TRBV5-1 and TRBJ2-1, with D unclear. Trimming took 4 bases from V and 6 from J, leaving 11 bases between them. Germline V gene lookup returns CDR1 SGHRS and CDR2 YFSETQ. This CDR3 has 13 amino acids. Here the CDR3 reads CASSPTASNEQFF. The CDR3 nucleotides are TGCGCCAGCAGCCCCACAGCAAGCAATGAGCAGTTCTTC. The whole variable domain, remainder taken from reference TRBV5-1 and TRBJ2-1, is KAGVTQTPRYLIKTRGQQVTLSCSPISGHRSVSWYQQTPGQGLQFLFEYFSETQRNKGNFPGRFSGRQFSNSRSEMNVSTLELGDSALYLCASSPTASNEQFFGPGTRLTVL.

This clonotype has more than one count but fewer than ten. The rearrangement links TRBV20-1 to TRBJ2-7, with no clear D. The J call may be incorrect, as the DNA end agrees better with TRBJ2-5. CDR1 DFQATT and CDR2 SNEGSKA come from the germline V gene (reference sequence). This CDR3 comprises 14 residues. The CDR3: CSARAPGPAETQYF. In nucleotides, the CDR3 is TGCAGTGCTAGAGCCCCTGGACCAGCAGAGACCCAGTACTTC.

This clonotype occurred a few times. This sequence joins TRBV9 and TRBJ2-5; D perhaps matches TRBD1 (6 bases). The better agreement between TRBJ2-1 and the DNA end casts doubt on the J call. Germline V gives CDR1 SGDLS, CDR2 YYNGEE. The CDR3 length is 13 residues. CDR3 loop: CASSSDGTREQFF. The CDR3, as DNA: TGTGCCAGCAGCTCGGACGGGACACGGGAGCAGTTCTTC.

The chain has TRBV7-8 and TRBJ1-1; D is unresolved. Germline CDR1 and CDR2: SGHVS and FQNEAQ. V shed 1 base and J shed 3 bases, with 12 bases lying between them. CDR3 length: 15 residues. The CDR3 DNA follows: TGTGCCAGCAGCTTAGTCCATTCCGTAGACACTGAAGCTTTCTTT. Translation gives CASSLVHSVDTEAFF.

There are a few counts of this clonotype. The V gene is TRBV9, the J gene TRBJ2-1; D unresolved. CDR1 is SGDLS, CDR2 YYNGEE, per germline. The CDR3 runs 15 residues. V was pared by 0 bases and J by 2 bases, with 9 bases between. CDR3 nucleotides: TGTGCCAGCAGCGTAGACGCAACCACCTACAATGAGCAGTTCTTC. Translating it yields CASSVDATTYNEQFF.

This clonotype was detected only a few times. V is TRBV29-1 and J is TRBJ2-5; D uncertain. This CDR3 is 13 amino acids long. Germline CDR1 reads SQVTM; CDR2 reads ANQGSEA. V dropped 0 bases and J dropped 5 bases, with 10 bases sitting between them. The CDR3 coding sequence is TGCAGCGTTGAAGATACAACATCCGAGACCCAGTACTTC. Its translation is CSVEDTTSETQYF. The full variable domain, its missing parts supplied by reference TRBV29-1 and TRBJ2-5, is SAVISQKPSRDICQRGTSLTIQCQVDSQVTMMFWYRQQPGQSLTLIATANQGSEATYESGFVIDKFPISRPNLTFSTLTVSNMSPEDSSIYLCSVEDTTSETQYFGPGTRLLVL.

Comments on this clonotype: An end of the junction does not agree with germline; a read error may underlie this. The chain combines TRBV6-1 with TRBJ1-3; possible D gene TRBD1, 6 bases. The CDR3 runs to 14 residues. The germline CDR1 and CDR2 sequences are MNHNS and SASEGT. The CDR3 nucleotides are TGTGCCAGCAGCCTTACAGGGAGTGGAGACACCATATATTTT. Translation gives CASSLTGSGDTIYF.

This clonotype came up a few times. The chain uses TRBV12-5 and TRBJ2-5, with no clear D. Germline lookup yields CDR1 LGHNT and CDR2 FRNRAP. The V end was cut by 7 bases, the J end by 5 bases, with 11 bases between. The CDR3 is 12 residues long. CDR3: CASAALTETQYF. The CDR3 DNA is TGTGCTAGTGCCGCCTTGACGGAGACCCAGTACTTC.

In this sample, this clonotype turned up a few times. The V call is TRBV5-1, the J call TRBJ2-5; D might be TRBD2 (6 bases). CDR1 is SGHRS, CDR2 YFSETQ, per germline. The CDR3 sequence is 16 residues long. The V end was cut by 3 bases, the J end by 5 bases, with 20 bases between. The CDR3 loop is CASSSELPGVRETQYF. CDR3 sequence (DNA): TGCGCCAGCAGCTCGGAGCTTCCGGGGGTCCGGGAGACCCAGTACTTC.

This chain links TRBV6-1 with TRBJ2-5, with 9 bases identical to TRBD1. The better agreement between TRBJ2-1 and the DNA end casts doubt on the J call. Germline V CDR1 and CDR2: MNHNS, SASEGT. This CDR3 has 18 residues. CDR3 DNA: TGTGCCAGCAGCGAACCTTCTCCCCGGGACAGGGCGATGGATGAGCAGTTCTTC. This sequence encodes CASSEPSPRDRAMDEQFF.

In its sample, this clonotype was seen once. The chain uses TRBV4-3 and TRBJ2-2; 9 nucleotides align to TRBD1. V trimming: 3 bases; J trimming: 7 bases; junction bases outside the gene matches: 12. Germline loops: CDR1 LGHNA, CDR2 YSLEER. The CDR3 has 17 residues. The CDR3 loop reads CASSHVPGQGTIGELFF. The DNA of the CDR3 is TGCGCCAGCAGCCATGTACCGGGACAGGGAACCATCGGGGAGCTGTTTTTT.

V gene TRBV18 combines with J gene TRBJ2-1; D assignment may be TRBD1 or TRBD2 (5 bases each). This CDR3 spans 14 amino acids. V lost 2 bases, J lost 12 bases, and 17 bases lay in between. Germline-derived CDR1 and CDR2 are KGHSH and LQKENI. The CDR3 coding sequence is TGTGCCAGCTCACCAGAGGGACCGGAGGACGGGCAGTTCTTC. Its protein is CASSPEGPEDGQFF.

The chain is built from TRBV5-1 and TRBJ1-2; 9 nucleotides agree with TRBD1. From germline, CDR1 is SGHRS and CDR2 YFSETQ. J lost 8 bases, V lost 5 bases, and 7 bases had no gene match. CDR3 length: 13 amino acids. This CDR3 reads CASRLTGGDGYTF. CDR3 DNA: TGCGCCAGCAGGCTCACAGGGGGCGACGGCTACACCTTC.

The rearrangement joins TRBV29-1 to TRBJ1-2; D is perhaps TRBD1 (6 bases). Germline V gene lookup returns CDR1 SQVTM and CDR2 ANQGSEA. The CDR3 contains 13 residues. Trimming took off 5 bases at V and 4 bases at J, with 14 bases between the two ends. The CDR3 DNA follows: TGCAGCGTTCTTAGGACAGAGTCCTATGGCTACACCTTC. Its protein is CSVLRTESYGYTF.

Turning to this clonotype: Here the CDR3 omits its conserved ending phenylalanine or tryptophan, so a read error is the likely source. The chain has TRBV7-3 and TRBJ1-1, with D unresolved. Germline loops: CDR1 SGHTA, CDR2 FQGTGA. This CDR3 contains 14 residues. V dropped 1 base and J dropped 4 bases, with 10 bases sitting between them. CDR3: CASSLRGSRTEAFL. For the CDR3, the DNA is TGTGCCAGCAGCTTAAGGGGAAGCCGCACTGAAGCTTTCCTT.

The rearrangement joins TRBV10-2 to TRBJ2-1; D gene ambiguous. V lost 3 bases, J lost 5 bases, and 5 bases lay in between. In germline, CDR1 is WSHSY, CDR2 SAAADI. CDR3 length: 12 amino acids. The CDR3, as DNA: TGCGCCAGCAGTGACGTCCACAATGAGCAGTTCTTC. Its translation: CASSDVHNEQFF.

In this sample, this clonotype turned up a few times. The CDR3 region has the DNA TGTGCCAGCCATTCTGGACACACCACCTACGAGCAGTACTTC. Protein sequence: CASHSGHTTYEQYF. The V gene is TRBV6-2 or TRBV6-3, the J gene TRBJ2-7; TRBD1 is a possible D gene (5 bases). V lost 8 bases, J lost 2 bases, and 16 bases lay in between. Germline V gene lookup returns CDR1 MNHEY and CDR2 SVGEGT. This CDR3 contains 14 residues.

This chain links TRBV7-2 with TRBJ2-7; the D is unclear. Per germline, CDR1 SGHTA and CDR2 FQGNSA. V was pared by 5 bases and J by 6 bases, with 14 bases between. There are 13 residues in the CDR3. In DNA, the CDR3 is TGTGCCAGCAGCAATCTGGGTGTATCCGAGCAGTACTTC. Its protein is CASSNLGVSEQYF. Complete variable domain (other parts from reference TRBV7-2 and TRBJ2-7): GAGVSQSPSNKVTEKGKDVELRCDPISGHTALYWYRQSLGQGLEFLIYFQGNSAPDKSGLPSDRFSAERTGGSVSTLTIQRTQQEDSAVYLCASSNLGVSEQYFGPGTRLTVT.

CDR3 bases: TGTGCCAGCAGTTCTCGACTCCTCATCCAAATAGAGACCCAGTACTTC. This encodes CASSSRLLIQIETQYF. The chain couples TRBV28 to TRBJ2-5; D unresolved. Germline values: CDR1 MDHEN, CDR2 SYDVKM. The length of the CDR3 is 16 residues. V shed 4 bases and J shed 4 bases, with 19 bases lying between them.

In regard to this clonotype: Compared with germline, one end of the junction differs, possibly owing to a read error. The chain uses TRBV14 and TRBJ1-1; the D is unclear. This CDR3 is built from 17 residues. The V gene's germline CDR1 is SGHDN and CDR2 FVKESK. CDR3 sequence: CAGSQVWAGEMNTEASF. In DNA, the CDR3 is TGTGCCGGCAGCCAAGTTTGGGCAGGTGAGATGAACACTGAAGCTTCCTTT.

In this sample, this clonotype turned up a few times. This sequence joins TRBV6-6 and TRBJ1-1, with D maybe TRBD1 (5 bases). Trimming stripped 7 bases from V and 4 bases from J, with 16 bases between. The CDR3 contains 14 residues. CDR1 MNHNY and CDR2 SVGAGI come from the germline V gene (reference sequence). DNA for the CDR3: TGTGCCAGCAACATGGGGGTTTTTGGCACTGAAGCTTTCTTT. Protein: CASNMGVFGTEAFF.

This clonotype has more than one count but fewer than ten. This sequence joins TRBV7-3 and TRBJ2-7, with 7 nucleotides matching TRBD1. The CDR3 has 15 amino acids. Germline loops: CDR1 SGHTA, CDR2 FQGTGA. The V gene end was trimmed by 2 bases and the J gene end by 3 bases; junction bases not matched to a gene: 7. DNA of the CDR3: TGTGCCAGCAGCTTACCCAAGGGGGCGGTCTACGAGCAGTACTTC. Protein product: CASSLPKGAVYEQYF.

This clonotype was seen many times. The chain combines TRBV12-3 or TRBV12-4 with TRBJ2-2; 7 nucleotides match TRBD1. CDR3 length: 14 amino acids. V trimming: 7 bases; J trimming: 3 bases; junction bases outside the gene matches: 5. CDR3 amino acids: CASIRDSYTGELFF. The CDR3 DNA reads TGTGCCAGCATCAGGGACAGCTACACCGGGGAGCTGTTTTTT.